Listed below are T cell receptor beta chains from one sample, sequenced in a study of human T cells and chemical hapten exposure. TCRdb re-analysed the RACE reads in MiXCR, keeping a single row per CDR3 protein. Of about 120,000 distinct CDR3 sequences in the sample, roughly 12% were seen once. The sequenced sample was whole blood, obtained in connection with sensitization to the hapten diphenylcyclopropenone (DPC). Source of these receptors: a woman under 30 with alopecia areata. Some clones in this sample may be carry-over from other donors' samples. Each CDR3 is given with its conserved first and last residue. The order of the fields is V gene, clone size, D gene, J gene, CDR3 protein, CDR3 DNA. D genes are given only for firm matches. Clone size is shown for a subset of rows, as once, few, many or a class of expanded clone.

V gene: TRBV21-1; clone size: .; D gene: .; J gene: TRBJ1-2; CDR3 protein: CASSKVSPKGYTF; CDR3 DNA: TGTGCCAGCAGCAAAGTGTCTCCTAAAGGCTACACCTTC
V gene: TRBV9; clone size: many; D gene: .; J gene: TRBJ2-2; CDR3 protein: CASSVETFNTGELFF; CDR3 DNA: TGTGCCAGCAGCGTAGAGACCTTTAACACCGGGGAGCTGTTTTTT
V gene: TRBV30; clone size: .; D gene: .; J gene: TRBJ2-5; CDR3 protein: CAHRRTQETQYF; CDR3 DNA: TGTGCCCACCGCAGGACCCAAGAGACCCAGTACTTC
V gene: TRBV11-2; clone size: .; D gene: .; J gene: TRBJ1-4; CDR3 protein: CASSMTGLNEKLFF; CDR3 DNA: TGTGCCAGCAGCATGACAGGACTCAATGAAAAACTGTTTTTT
V gene: TRBV20-1; clone size: many; D gene: .; J gene: TRBJ1-2; CDR3 protein: CSARGDQTYYGYTF; CDR3 DNA: TGCAGTGCTAGGGGGGACCAAACTTACTATGGCTACACCTTC
V gene: TRBV20-1; clone size: .; D gene: .; J gene: TRBJ2-1; CDR3 protein: CSARAPYNEQFF; CDR3 DNA: TGCAGTGCTCGGGCCCCCTACAATGAGCAGTTCTTC
V gene: TRBV9; clone size: few; D gene: .; J gene: TRBJ2-1; CDR3 protein: CASSVGRGSYSYNEQFF; CDR3 DNA: TGTGCCAGCAGCGTAGGTCGCGGAAGCTACTCCTACAATGAGCAGTTCTTC
V gene: TRBV28; clone size: .; D gene: .; J gene: TRBJ2-7; CDR3 protein: CASSSPQGGLGYEQYF; CDR3 DNA: TGTGCCAGCAGTTCACCCCAGGGGGGCCTAGGATACGAGCAGTACTTC
V gene: TRBV6-2/TRBV6-3; clone size: many; D gene: TRBD1; J gene: TRBJ1-5; CDR3 protein: CASSYPDRGSPQHF; CDR3 DNA: TGTGCCAGCAGTTACCCGGACAGGGGGTCGCCCCAGCATTTT
V gene: TRBV2; clone size: few; D gene: TRBD1; J gene: TRBJ1-6; CDR3 protein: CASSARQGPSPLHF; CDR3 DNA: TGTGCCAGCAGTGCCAGACAGGGGCCTTCACCCCTCCACTTT
V gene: TRBV2; clone size: .; D gene: .; J gene: TRBJ1-6; CDR3 protein: CASTERTPAFHF; CDR3 DNA: TGTGCCAGCACCGAGCGGACTCCGGCTTTTCACTTT
V gene: TRBV2; clone size: .; D gene: .; J gene: TRBJ1-1; CDR3 protein: CASRGLDNPEAFF; CDR3 DNA: TGTGCCAGCAGAGGGTTGGATAATCCTGAAGCTTTCTTT
V gene: TRBV6-6; clone size: .; D gene: TRBD1; J gene: TRBJ2-2; CDR3 protein: CASTRQGLMNTGELFF; CDR3 DNA: TGTGCCAGCACCCGACAGGGGCTCATGAACACCGGGGAGCTGTTTTTT
V gene: TRBV20-1; clone size: few; D gene: .; J gene: TRBJ2-3; CDR3 protein: CSAAIVGHADTQYF; CDR3 DNA: TGCAGTGCTGCAATAGTGGGGCACGCAGATACGCAGTATTTT
V gene: TRBV20-1; clone size: .; D gene: .; J gene: TRBJ2-3; CDR3 protein: CSARALQVKDTQYF; CDR3 DNA: TGCAGTGCTAGAGCTTTACAGGTTAAAGATACGCAGTATTTT
V gene: TRBV27; clone size: .; D gene: TRBD1; J gene: TRBJ1-6; CDR3 protein: CASSLSNRGESPLHF; CDR3 DNA: TGTGCCAGCAGTTTATCGAACAGGGGTGAATCACCCCTCCACTTT
V gene: TRBV29-1; clone size: .; D gene: TRBD2; J gene: TRBJ2-5; CDR3 protein: CRALTSGGETQYF; CDR3 DNA: TGCAGAGCATTAACTAGCGGGGGAGAGACCCAGTACTTC
V gene: TRBV10-3; clone size: many; D gene: .; J gene: TRBJ1-5; CDR3 protein: CAISETGNQPQHF; CDR3 DNA: TGTGCCATCAGTGAGACAGGAAATCAGCCCCAGCATTTT
V gene: TRBV7-9; clone size: many; D gene: .; J gene: TRBJ1-4; CDR3 protein: CASSLEGLQNEKLFF; CDR3 DNA: TGTGCCAGCAGCTTAGAAGGTTTACAGAATGAAAAACTGTTTTTT
V gene: TRBV5-6; clone size: .; D gene: .; J gene: TRBJ1-1; CDR3 protein: CASSLPSMNTEAFF; CDR3 DNA: TGTGCCAGCAGCTTGCCTTCAATGAACACTGAAGCTTTCTTT
V gene: TRBV6-2/TRBV6-3; clone size: many; D gene: TRBD2; J gene: TRBJ2-4; CDR3 protein: CASSYASGGLSNIQYF; CDR3 DNA: TGTGCCAGCAGTTACGCTAGCGGGGGATTGTCCAACATTCAGTACTTC
V gene: TRBV7-2; clone size: few; D gene: .; J gene: TRBJ2-7; CDR3 protein: CASIPPYGYEQYF; CDR3 DNA: TGTGCCAGCATCCCGCCTTACGGCTACGAGCAGTACTTC
V gene: TRBV20-1; clone size: few; D gene: .; J gene: TRBJ1-5; CDR3 protein: CSASTGNQPQHF; CDR3 DNA: TGCAGTGCTTCTACAGGGAACCAGCCCCAGCATTTT
V gene: TRBV12-3/TRBV12-4; clone size: many; D gene: .; J gene: TRBJ1-1; CDR3 protein: CASRRFPQVNTEAFF; CDR3 DNA: TGTGCCAGCCGTAGGTTCCCCCAGGTAAACACTGAAGCTTTCTTT
V gene: TRBV7-9; clone size: .; D gene: TRBD2; J gene: TRBJ2-3; CDR3 protein: CASSPGGPTDTQYF; CDR3 DNA: TGTGCCAGCAGTCCGGGGGGGCCAACAGATACGCAGTATTTT
V gene: TRBV20-1; clone size: few; D gene: .; J gene: TRBJ1-1; CDR3 protein: CSARDVVAWMNTEAFF; CDR3 DNA: TGCAGTGCTAGAGATGTTGTCGCATGGATGAACACTGAAGCTTTCTTT
V gene: TRBV13; clone size: .; D gene: TRBD1; J gene: TRBJ2-5; CDR3 protein: CASSLGRTGAEETQYF; CDR3 DNA: TGTGCCAGCAGCTTAGGCAGGACAGGCGCCGAAGAGACCCAGTACTTC
V gene: TRBV6-2/TRBV6-3; clone size: few; D gene: TRBD1; J gene: TRBJ2-3; CDR3 protein: CASRPDRATDTQYF; CDR3 DNA: TGTGCCAGCAGACCCGACAGGGCCACAGATACGCAGTATTTT
V gene: TRBV28; clone size: .; D gene: TRBD1; J gene: TRBJ2-5; CDR3 protein: CASEPDRGETQYF; CDR3 DNA: TGTGCCAGCGAACCGGACAGGGGTGAGACCCAGTACTTC
V gene: TRBV7-6; clone size: .; D gene: TRBD2; J gene: TRBJ2-5; CDR3 protein: CASSRKSGTSGVETQYF; CDR3 DNA: TGTGCCAGCAGCCGAAAATCCGGGACTAGCGGGGTGGAGACCCAGTACTTC
V gene: TRBV7-9; clone size: .; D gene: TRBD2; J gene: TRBJ2-3; CDR3 protein: CASSPSSGVTDTQYF; CDR3 DNA: TGTGCCAGCAGCCCTTCTAGCGGAGTTACAGATACGCAGTATTTT
V gene: TRBV12-3/TRBV12-4; clone size: few; D gene: TRBD1; J gene: TRBJ1-2; CDR3 protein: CASSEQGAFYGYTF; CDR3 DNA: TGTGCCAGCAGTGAACAGGGGGCATTCTATGGCTACACCTTC
V gene: TRBV7-9; clone size: .; D gene: TRBD2; J gene: TRBJ2-1; CDR3 protein: CASSPQRGFNEQFF; CDR3 DNA: TGTGCCAGCAGCCCACAGCGGGGGTTCAATGAGCAGTTCTTC
V gene: TRBV24-1; clone size: many; D gene: TRBD2; J gene: TRBJ2-3; CDR3 protein: CATSDRASGDTDTQYF; CDR3 DNA: TGTGCCACCAGTGACCGTGCTAGCGGAGACACAGATACGCAGTATTTT
V gene: TRBV7-2; clone size: few; D gene: .; J gene: TRBJ1-2; CDR3 protein: CASSPQVSTFYGYTF; CDR3 DNA: TGTGCCAGCAGCCCGCAGGTCTCAACCTTCTATGGCTACACCTTC